These 25 T cell receptor beta chains were sequenced from one sample in a study of identical twins. TCRdb itself ran the 5' RACE reads through MiXCR, one entry per CDR3 protein. The sample carries 300,000 to 400,000 distinct CDR3 sequences, around 12% recorded once. The sample was also reused in another study, on yellow fever vaccine responses in identical twins.

Sequenced: CD8+ T cells sorted from blood. Receptor source: a woman aged 18-29 years in good health.

This clonotype appeared a few times. The J gene is TRBJ2-7, the V gene TRBV2; possibly TRBD2 for D (6 bases). Trimming cost V 7 bases and J 2 bases, with 18 bases left between them. Germline assignment: CDR1 SNHLY and CDR2 FYNNEI. The CDR3 is made up of 15 amino acids. CDR3 bases: TGTGCCAGCACCCCTGGAGGGACCCAGACCTACGAGCAGTACTTC. Protein sequence: CASTPGGTQTYEQYF.

This clonotype was counted between two and nine times. J is TRBJ2-1 and V is TRBV9, with 10 bases fitting TRBD2. The length of the CDR3 is 15 residues. Trimming at V came to 3 bases and at J to 8 bases, leaving 8 bases not matched to a gene. Germline loops: CDR1 SGDLS, CDR2 YYNGEE. This CDR3 reads CASSDGTSVLYEQFF. DNA for the CDR3: TGTGCCAGCAGCGACGGGACTAGCGTCCTATATGAGCAGTTCTTC. Full variable domain (outside the CDR3, taken from reference TRBV9 and TRBJ2-1): DSGVTQTPKHLITATGQRVTLRCSPRSGDLSVYWYQQSLDQGLQFLIQYYNGEERAKGNILERFSAQQFPDLHSELNLSSLELGDSALYFCASSDGTSVLYEQFFGPGTRLTVL.

The rearrangement links TRBV7-2 to TRBJ2-1; 8 nucleotides agree with TRBD1. The CDR3 loop spans 13 amino acids. The V and J ends lost 6 bases and 5 bases, in that order; junction bases with no gene match: 3. In germline, CDR1 is SGHTA, CDR2 FQGNSA. CDR3 loop: CASRDREHNEQFF. DNA of the CDR3: TGTGCCAGCAGGGACAGGGAACACAATGAGCAGTTCTTC.

This clonotype occurred a few times. The chain is built from TRBV2 and TRBJ1-3, with D possibly matching TRBD1 (5 bases). V lost 0 bases and J lost 8, with 11 bases in between. Germline V gene sequence: CDR1 SNHLY, CDR2 FYNNEI. The CDR3 has 14 residues. The CDR3 nucleotides are TGTGCCAGCAGTGAAGCGCTTCGGGGGGACACCATATATTTT. This codes for CASSEALRGDTIYF.

This chain uses TRBV4-1 with TRBJ2-7, with unresolved D. CDR3 length equals 14 residues. Per germline, CDR1 MGHRA and CDR2 YSYEKL. V was pared by 0 bases and J by 7 bases, with 13 bases between. CDR3 sequence reads: CASSQDLRSEEQYV. The CDR3 DNA is TGCGCCAGCAGCCAAGATTTACGTTCCGAGGAGCAGTACGTC.

The gene calls are TRBV7-2 and TRBJ1-6; TRBD1 matches at 7 bases. The CDR3 totals 16 residues. The ends lost 5 bases at V and 9 bases at J; junction bases unmatched: 13. Germline-derived CDR1 and CDR2 are SGHTA and FQGNSA. DNA of the CDR3: TGTGCCAGCAGCCAGGGGACAGCCTCTTTAATTTCACCCCTCCACTTT. This gives the protein CASSQGTASLISPLHF.

This chain links TRBV7-9 with TRBJ1-5; 7 nucleotides align to TRBD1. The CDR3 has 15 amino acids. V lost 4 bases, J lost 0 bases, and 3 bases stayed unmatched. CDR1 is SEHNR, CDR2 FQNEAQ, per germline (reference sequence). As DNA, the CDR3 is TGTGCCAGCAGCTCTCAGGGGGATAGCAATCAGCCCCAGCATTTT. This translates into CASSSQGDSNQPQHF. The whole variable domain, filled in from reference TRBV7-9 and TRBJ1-5, reads DTGVSQNPRHKITKRGQNVTFRCDPISEHNRLYWYRQTLGQGPEFLTYFQNEAQLEKSRLLSDRFSAERPKGSFSTLEIQRTEQGDSAMYLCASSSQGDSNQPQHFGDGTRLSIL.

As regards this clonotype: A read error is possible here, since a much larger clone lies one base away. This sequence joins TRBV15 and TRBJ2-3, with 13 bases lining up with TRBD2. The CDR3 contains 16 residues. V shed 5 bases, J shed 5 bases, and the junction held 7 bases outside the gene matches. Germline CDR1 and CDR2: LNHNV and YYDKDF (reference sequence). CDR3 in amino acids: CATSGRTSGGGDTQYF. The CDR3 DNA reads as TGTGCCACCAGCGGACGGACTAGCGGGGGTGGAGATACGCAGTATTTT.

The chain uses TRBV25-1 and TRBJ1-1, with a possible D match to TRBD1 (5 bases). Trimming took off 8 bases at V and 2 bases at J, with 15 bases between the two ends. Germline CDR1 MGHDK, CDR2 SYGVNS. The CDR3 totals 14 residues. CDR3 region: CASPRRGENTEAFF. The CDR3 DNA sequence: TGTGCCAGCCCACGTCGGGGGGAAAACACTGAAGCTTTCTTT.

V gene TRBV10-3 combines with J gene TRBJ2-7, with 9 bases fitting TRBD1. After removal of 1 base from V and 0 bases from J, the junction contained 10 bases not matched to a gene. CDR1 is ENHRY, CDR2 SYGVKD, per germline. CDR3 length equals 18 residues. The CDR3 nucleotides are TGTGCCATCAGTGAGTTAGATACAGGGGGCTTTAACTCCTACGAGCAGTACGTC. Protein sequence: CAISELDTGGFNSYEQYV.

The chain employs TRBV27 and TRBJ1-2; TRBD1 agrees at 7 bases. V shed 6 bases and J 7 bases; nucleotides not matched to a gene: 26. Per germline, CDR1 MNHEY and CDR2 SMNVEV (reference sequence). The CDR3 spans 19 residues. As DNA, the CDR3 is TGTGCCAGCAGCACCATACCGGGTTTGAGTTCAGGGGGGAAATTTGGCTACACCTTC. Translated, it gives CASSTIPGLSSGGKFGYTF.

CDR3 protein: CASSYPGLGSYEQYF. CDR3 in DNA: TGTGCCAGCAGTTACCCCGGACTGGGATCCTACGAGCAGTACTTC. The rearrangement uses TRBV6-2 or TRBV6-3 and TRBJ2-7, with D possibly being TRBD2 (5 bases). The CDR3 loop spans 15 amino acids. The V end was cut by 2 bases, the J end by 1 base, with 12 bases between. Germline CDR1 and CDR2: MNHEY and SVGEGT.

With respect to this clonotype: Germline and junction disagree at one end, which may indicate a read error. The rearrangement uses TRBV6-5 and TRBJ2-1; 15 nucleotides match TRBD2. Germline V gene lookup returns CDR1 MNHEY and CDR2 SVGAGI. The CDR3 totals 17 residues. This CDR3 reads CASRYWAVGLAGGEQFF. Here the CDR3 DNA reads TGTGCCAGCAGATACTGGGCTGTGGGACTAGCGGGAGGAGAGCAGTTCTTC.

The chain carries TRBV24-1 and TRBJ2-3, with D possibly being TRBD2 (6 bases). CDR3 length equals 13 residues. V lost 5 bases and J 11 bases, leaving 16 bases between the germline ends. Looked up from germline, CDR1 is KGHDR and CDR2 is SFDVKD. CDR3 sequence reads: CATSGGLAEEQYF. The CDR3 DNA reads as TGTGCCACCAGTGGGGGACTGGCAGAGGAGCAGTATTTT.

This clonotype has only a few counts. The chain uses TRBV24-1 and TRBJ2-1; D is ambiguous. Germline lookup yields CDR1 KGHDR and CDR2 SFDVKD. The CDR3 is 13 amino acids. Trimming left V 4 bases short and J 9 bases short, with 12 bases between. The CDR3 reads CATSDLASREQFF. The CDR3 DNA is TGTGCCACCAGTGACCTCGCTTCCCGTGAGCAGTTCTTC.

In this sample, this clonotype turned up once. The germline gene is not matched at one end of the junction; a read error may be the cause. The J gene is TRBJ2-3, the V gene TRBV11-2; D remains unclear. This CDR3 spans 15 amino acids. CDR1 is SGHAT and CDR2 is FQNNGV in the germline V gene. The CDR3 DNA sequence: TGTGCCCGCAGCTCGCCCTCTTTGGATTTAGATACGCAGTATTTT. This codes for CARSSPSLDLDTQYF.

The CDR3: CASSQFVGSPSGANVLTF. The CDR3 coding sequence is TGCGCCAGCAGTCAATTTGTGGGAAGCCCCTCTGGGGCCAACGTCCTGACTTTC. The rearrangement links TRBV23-1 to TRBJ2-6; D is uncertain. TRBV23-1 has ORF status, its function being uncertain. The ends were cut back, 1 base at V and 0 bases at J, with 13 bases in the middle. This CDR3 is 18 amino acids long.

This clonotype was seen a few times. The chain uses TRBV27 and TRBJ2-1, with D possibly being TRBD1 (6 bases). This CDR3 comprises 15 residues. Trimming pared 5 bases from V and 2 bases from J, leaving 13 bases between. The germline CDR1 and CDR2 sequences are MNHEY and SMNVEV (reference sequence). The CDR3 here is CASSTPQGAYNEQFF. The CDR3, as DNA: TGTGCCAGCAGTACCCCACAGGGAGCCTACAATGAGCAGTTCTTC.

The V call is TRBV14, the J call TRBJ1-1; D gene unclear. Germline CDR1 SGHDN, CDR2 FVKESK. The CDR3 covers 13 residues. The ends were cut back, 6 bases at V and 4 bases at J, with 12 bases in the middle. Here the CDR3 DNA reads TGTGCCAGCAGACGAAACTCAATCACTGAAGCTTTCTTT. The encoded protein is CASRRNSITEAFF.

This clonotype was seen a handful of times. The chain employs TRBV20-1 and TRBJ1-5; 8 bases are a match to TRBD1. The CDR3 runs to 14 residues. The germline V gene has CDR1 DFQATT and CDR2 SNEGSKA (reference sequence). Germline trimming cut 5 bases from V and 4 bases from J; bases unmatched to any gene: 7. As DNA, the CDR3 is TGCAGTGCTTCACAAGGGACAGGTAATCAGCCCCAGCATTTT. Protein: CSASQGTGNQPQHF.

This chain links TRBV7-8 with TRBJ2-4, with 8 bases matching TRBD2. V dropped 2 bases and J dropped 0; count of bases not matched to a gene: 9. Germline V gene sequence: CDR1 SGHVS, CDR2 FQNEAQ. This CDR3 region has 18 residues. This chain's CDR3 is CASSLSTTSEVAKNIQYF. The CDR3 DNA is TGTGCCAGCAGCTTATCGACGACTAGCGAAGTAGCCAAAAACATTCAGTACTTC.

This clonotype occurred many times. V usage is TRBV12-3 or TRBV12-4 and J usage is TRBJ2-3, with TRBD2 matching over 11 bases. V shed 11 bases and J 3 bases; nucleotides not matched to a gene: 10. This CDR3 is 15 amino acids long. This chain's CDR3 is CASGSGGERTDTQYF. CDR3 in DNA: TGTGCCTCGGGTAGCGGGGGGGAGAGGACAGATACGCAGTATTTT.

This chain joins TRBV6-5 and TRBJ2-1; 7 nucleotides align to TRBD2. The CDR3 consists of 15 residues. Germline CDR1 and CDR2: MNHEY and SVGAGI. V dropped 0 bases and J dropped 8; count of bases not matched to a gene: 7. In DNA, the CDR3 is TGTGCCAGCAGTTACTCGGGCGGGAGTTCCGATGAGCAGTTCTTC. As protein: CASSYSGGSSDEQFF.

This clonotype was seen only a few times. This rearrangement joins TRBV2 to TRBJ2-1; D ambiguous. The germline gives CDR1 SNHLY, CDR2 FYNNEI. Trimming left V 10 bases short and J 7 bases short, with 14 bases between. This CDR3 region has 12 residues. CDR3 in DNA: TGTGCCACCCCCGGATACACGAATGAGCAGTTCTTC. This gives the protein CATPGYTNEQFF.

The rearrangement joins TRBV4-2 to TRBJ2-7; 7 bases line up with TRBD1. CDR1 and CDR2 (germline): LGHNA, YNFKEQ. J gave up 6 bases and V 0 bases, and 8 bases lay outside the gene matches. The length of the CDR3 is 15 residues. Here the CDR3 DNA reads TGTGCCAGCAGCCAAGAAAGCAGGGGGACGGTCGAGCAGTACTTC. This encodes CASSQESRGTVEQYF.